This TCR beta chain was sequenced in a study of shared clonotypes between healthy human individuals (TCRdb year 2020). Broadly, across the study: Three men and a couple of women, aged 18 to 49 years, made up the cohort. For each donor, CD4 naive and CD4 memory were each run on three plates, CD8 naive on two plates, and CD8 memory on one plate. To estimate repertoire size and how much clonotypes are shared between individuals, the study performed deep sequencing of blood TCR repertoires from five healthy adults. Libraries were prepared and TCR repertoires were sequenced by different laboratories using diverse techniques, in order to increase sequencing depth and limit assay-specific biases. Leukapheresis yielded between about 0.94 and 8.9 billion PBMCs per donor.

The research as a whole found: Pairwise subsampling led to the expectation that sequencing depth would affect the degree of clonotype sharing among donors. Because the study included a small number of donors, the genetic and exposure-history diversity represented was limited. Compared with non-shared clonotypes, the clonotypes found in all four sorted-subset donors had higher generation probabilities. Estimated clonotype richness was generally larger for naive than for memory subsets. Around 5.4% of naive CD4, around 3.6% of naive CD8, 2% to 2.5% of memory CD4, and over 0.35% of memory CD8 clonotypes were shared across several donors. Even with the large sequencing depth, rarefaction of the sorted-subset datasets indicated that sequencing was incomplete. Only blood was sampled, and tissue TCR repertoires likely differ from those in blood.

This clone occurred once. Its antigen is still unknown. Qualities for individual bases were not recorded, and no much larger clone is one base off. The CDR3 has 16 amino acids, counting the end cysteine and phenylalanine. The entry retains the CDR3 DNA only, 48 bases that are in frame from base 1. CDR1 SGHTA and CDR2 FQGNSA are derived from the germline V gene. Trimming removed 7 bases from V and 1 base from J; the gene matches leave 12 bases unexplained. CD8 naive samples were CD45RO-negative cells positively selected for CCR7, giving a CD45RA+CCR7+ population that excluded TemRA cells. Donors were healthy HIV-negative adults with no recently reported acute infections or vaccinations. Only Caucasian adults living in Nashville, Tennessee, USA were represented among the donors. After blood collection by leukapheresis, PBMCs were isolated using Ficoll-Histopaque density gradient centrifugation and then cryopreserved in the vapor phase of liquid nitrogen. Analytical flow cytometry was used to check the purity and quantity of each magnetically sorted T cell population. Genomic DNA was isolated from each sorted fraction and quantified by UV absorbance on a Nanodrop 2000c.

TCR CDR3 regions were amplified from genomic DNA by multiplex PCR using the deep immunoSEQ assay. For each cell subset, the extracted genomic DNA was distributed evenly across all wells of several immunoSEQ 96-well plates, and each plate served as one replicate. For sorted subsets, each replicate PCR was loaded with around 200 ng genomic DNA, equivalent to 25,000 to 30,000 T cell genomes. The purified libraries were quantified using a Qubit 3.0 fluorometer, sized with a Bioanalyzer 2100, and then quantified again using the KAPA Library Quantification kit. Each immunoSEQ 96-well plate was sequenced on its own single-read 150-cycle Illumina NextSeq 550 flow cell. The source study handled its data this way. Because the immunoSEQ output included only junctional sequences and no quality scores, the filtering could not be the same as the filtering used for full-length reads. Sequences were annotated with PyIR, a Python wrapper for IgBLAST v1.9, using IMGT germline references to assign V/J genes and CDR3. Reads were removed for weak V/J assignments (E-value above 1e-6), missing CDR3, stop codons, out-of-frame junctions, or ambiguous translated residues. V3J clonotypes were defined as sequences sharing an identical inferred V gene, J gene, and CDR3 amino acid sequence. Percentage overlap between repertoires was calculated by dividing the number of shared unique clonotypes by the size of the smaller repertoire. Richness of each repertoire was evaluated using RTK rarefaction, the Chao1 estimator, and Recon v2.1 estimates of unobserved clonotypes. Generation probabilities for all TCRbeta clonotypes obtained by the gDNA method from a few donors were computed using OLGA. TCRdb limited this immuneACCESS table to in-frame rearrangements with V and J called. A share of clones is missing; checked studies link under half to unresolved V genes, and the rest is unexplained. D and trimming come from the DNA, and the V and J calls and clone size come from that table. Counted in this sample were fewer than 1 million clones; 96% of them appeared once. The ten largest clonotypes hold less than 0.25% of the sample.

The sequence joins TRBV7-2 to TRBJ2-7, with TRBD2 matching 8 junction bases. The sequence was collected from a man aged 25 to 40 in good health. Sample: naive CD8+ T cells sorted from blood. According to the study, the label for this sample's cell subset or site signals: CD45RA+CCR7+. The nucleotide sequence is TGTGCCAGCACCATCAGTAGCGGGACACTTTCCTACGAGCAGTACTTC. The translation is CASTISSGTLSYEQYF. With the portions outside the CDR3 filled from the reference TRBV7-2 and TRBJ2-7 genes, the complete variable region becomes GAGVSQSPSNKVTEKGKDVELRCDPISGHTALYWYRQSLGQGLEFLIYFQGNSAPDKSGLPSDRFSAERTGGSVSTLTIQRTQQEDSAVYLCASTISSGTLSYEQYFGPGTRLTVT.